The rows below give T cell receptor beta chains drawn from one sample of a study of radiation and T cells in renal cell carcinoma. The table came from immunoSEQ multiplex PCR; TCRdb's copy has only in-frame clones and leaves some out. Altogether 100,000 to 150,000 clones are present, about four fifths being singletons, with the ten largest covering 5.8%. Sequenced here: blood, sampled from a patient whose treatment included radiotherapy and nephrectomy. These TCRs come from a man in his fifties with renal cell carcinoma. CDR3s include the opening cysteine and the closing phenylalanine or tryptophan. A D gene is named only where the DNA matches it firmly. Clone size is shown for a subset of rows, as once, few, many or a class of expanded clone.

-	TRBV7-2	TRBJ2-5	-	CASSPGIRETQYF	TGTGCCAGCAGCCCAGGGATTAGAGAGACCCAGTACTTC
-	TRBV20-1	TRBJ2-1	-	CSARRASEQFF	TGCAGTGCTAGGAGGGCGAGTGAGCAGTTCTTC
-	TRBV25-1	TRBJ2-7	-	CASSESGSLSYEQYF	TGTGCCAGCAGTGAATCGGGCAGCCTCTCCTACGAGCAGTACTTC
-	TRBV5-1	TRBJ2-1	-	CASSLAPGTAPYNEQFF	TGCGCCAGCAGCTTGGCTCCCGGGACGGCTCCCTACAATGAGCAGTTCTTC
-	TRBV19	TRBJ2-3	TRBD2	CASSIDPNTGGITDTQYF	TGTGCCAGTAGTATAGACCCTAATACGGGGGGAATCACAGATACGCAGTATTTT
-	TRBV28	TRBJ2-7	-	CASSFRLVGEQYF	TGTGCCAGCAGTTTTAGACTAGTGGGAGAGCAGTACTTC
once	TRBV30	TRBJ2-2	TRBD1	CARDRAGAGELFF	TGTGCTAGGGACAGGGCGGGTGCCGGGGAGCTGTTTTTT
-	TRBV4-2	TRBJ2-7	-	CASSPGQMGYEQYF	TGTGCCAGCAGTCCTGGCCAGATGGGTTACGAGCAGTACTTC
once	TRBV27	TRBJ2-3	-	CASRVPDTDTQYF	TGTGCCAGCAGGGTACCGGACACAGATACGCAGTATTTT
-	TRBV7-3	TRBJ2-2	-	CASTLNTVDTGELFF	TGTGCCAGCACCCTAAACACGGTCGACACCGGGGAGCTGTTTTTT
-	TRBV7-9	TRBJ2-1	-	CASSFVARSSYNEQFF	TGTGCCAGCAGCTTCGTAGCGCGGAGCTCCTACAATGAGCAGTTCTTC
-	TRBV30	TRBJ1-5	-	CAWSVRDNQPQHF	TGTGCCTGGAGTGTAAGAGATAATCAGCCCCAGCATTTT
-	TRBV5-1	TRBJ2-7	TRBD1	CASSQDVGQGAYEQYF	TGCGCCAGCAGCCAAGACGTGGGACAGGGGGCATACGAGCAGTACTTC
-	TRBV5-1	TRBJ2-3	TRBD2	CASSLAAGEPSTDTQYF	TGCGCCAGCAGCTTGGCGGCGGGAGAACCTAGCACAGATACGCAGTATTTT
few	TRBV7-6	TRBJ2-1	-	CASSLYLAGGNEQFF	TGTGCCAGCAGCTTATATCTAGCCGGCGGCAATGAGCAGTTCTTC
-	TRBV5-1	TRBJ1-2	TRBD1	CASSFGTDYYGYTF	TGCGCCAGCAGCTTCGGGACAGACTACTATGGCTACACCTTC
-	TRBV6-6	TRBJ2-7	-	CASSSGQFYEQYF	TGTGCCAGCAGTTCAGGACAGTTCTACGAGCAGTACTTC
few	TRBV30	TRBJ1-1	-	CAWINRVVPEAFF	TGTGCCTGGATCAACAGGGTGGTCCCTGAAGCTTTCTTT
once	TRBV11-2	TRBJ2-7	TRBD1	CASSRDRAYEQYF	TGTGCCAGCAGCCGGGACAGGGCCTACGAGCAGTACTTC
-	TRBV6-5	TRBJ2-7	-	CASSYSAGVYEQYF	TGTGCCAGCAGTTACTCGGCCGGAGTCTACGAGCAGTACTTC
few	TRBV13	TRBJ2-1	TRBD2	CASRRTSGKGVYNEQFF	TGTGCCAGCAGGCGGACTAGCGGGAAGGGGGTCTACAATGAGCAGTTCTTC
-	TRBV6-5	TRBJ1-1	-	CASRSGDPPAFF	TGTGCCAGCCGCAGCGGGGACCCCCCGGCTTTCTTT
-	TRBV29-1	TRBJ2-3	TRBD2	CSVGTSGSGGDTQYF	TGCAGCGTGGGGACTAGCGGGAGCGGGGGAGATACGCAGTATTTT
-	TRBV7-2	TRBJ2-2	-	CASSLWVRAQNTGELFF	TGCGCCAGCAGCTTATGGGTGAGGGCACAAAACACCGGGGAGCTGTTTTTT
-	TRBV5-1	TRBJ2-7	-	CASSVHSEQYF	TGCGCCAGCAGCGTGCATAGCGAGCAGTACTTC
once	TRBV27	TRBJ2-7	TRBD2	CASSPATSGSSYEQYF	TGTGCCAGCAGTCCTGCGACTAGCGGGAGCTCCTACGAGCAGTACTTC
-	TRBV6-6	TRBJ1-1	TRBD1	CASKTGGTEAFF	TGTGCCAGCAAAACAGGGGGGACTGAAGCTTTCTTT
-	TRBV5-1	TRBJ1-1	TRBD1	CASSLEGTGNTEAFF	TGCGCCAGCAGCTTGGAGGGGACAGGGAACACTGAAGCTTTCTTT
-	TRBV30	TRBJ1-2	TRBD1	CAWKGGGYGYTF	TGTGCCTGGAAAGGGGGCGGATATGGCTACACCTTC
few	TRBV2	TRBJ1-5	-	CASSEYGFPNQPQHF	TGTGCCAGCAGTGAATACGGTTTTCCTAATCAGCCCCAGCATTTT
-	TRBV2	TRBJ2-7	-	CASEITTSSEQYF	TGTGCCAGCGAAATAACCACCAGTAGCGAGCAGTACTTC
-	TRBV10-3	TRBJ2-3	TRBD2	CAISEQRESPDTQYF	TGTGCCATCAGTGAGCAGCGGGAGAGCCCAGATACGCAGTATTTT
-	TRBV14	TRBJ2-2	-	CASSQYSGELFF	TGTGCCAGCAGCCAGTACAGCGGGGAGCTGTTTTTT
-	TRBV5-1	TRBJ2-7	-	CASSRGGYEQYF	TGCGCCAGCAGTAGGGGTGGTTACGAGCAGTACTTC
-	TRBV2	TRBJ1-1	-	CASSDEGEHDEAFF	TGTGCCAGCAGTGATGAGGGGGAGCATGATGAAGCTTTCTTT
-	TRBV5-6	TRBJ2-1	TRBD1	CASSSSDRGYNEQFF	TGTGCCAGCAGCTCCTCGGACAGGGGATACAATGAGCAGTTCTTC
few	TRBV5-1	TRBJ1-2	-	CASSLTAGAYGYTF	TGCGCCAGCAGCTTGACGGCAGGGGCCTATGGCTACACCTTC
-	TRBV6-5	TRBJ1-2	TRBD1	CASTIRTGLYGYTF	TGTGCCAGCACCATTCGGACAGGGCTCTATGGCTACACCTTC
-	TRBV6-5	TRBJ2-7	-	CASSYSGRPFYEQYF	TGTGCCAGCAGTTACTCAGGCAGGCCCTTCTACGAGCAGTACTTC
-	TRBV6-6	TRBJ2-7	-	CASSKPREGVAEQYF	TGTGCCAGCAGCAAACCCAGGGAGGGGGTGGCCGAGCAGTACTTC
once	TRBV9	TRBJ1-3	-	CASSLAAGSSGNTIYF	TGTGCCAGCAGCCTTGCGGCGGGGAGCTCTGGAAACACCATATATTTT
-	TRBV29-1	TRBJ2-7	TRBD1	CSVDVGTGPLYEQYF	TGCAGCGTTGACGTCGGGACAGGGCCTCTCTACGAGCAGTACTTC
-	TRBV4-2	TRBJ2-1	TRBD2	CASSQARGVGNEQFF	TGTGCCAGCAGCCAAGCCCGGGGGGTTGGCAATGAGCAGTTCTTC
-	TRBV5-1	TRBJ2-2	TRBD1	CASSLAGTGTGELFF	TGCGCCAGCAGCTTGGCCGGGACAGGGACCGGGGAGCTGTTTTTT
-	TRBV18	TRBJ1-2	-	CASSPGRDYGYTF	TGTGCCAGCTCACCAGGACGGGACTATGGCTACACCTTC
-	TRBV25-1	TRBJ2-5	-	CASSEFREGGETQYF	TGTGCCAGCAGTGAATTTCGTGAGGGGGGGGAGACCCAGTACTTC
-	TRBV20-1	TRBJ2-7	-	CSAGDYEQYF	TGCAGTGCGGGAGACTACGAGCAGTACTTC
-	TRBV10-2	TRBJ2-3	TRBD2	CASRLLAGVTDTQYF	TGCGCCAGCAGGCTACTAGCGGGGGTCACAGATACGCAGTATTTT